The T cell receptor beta chain under discussion was sequenced for a study of T cell repertoires in cytomegalovirus infection. About the study: From public TCR beta signatures came an indication of both CMV infection and matching HLA type. Overall study results and limits: Summed public TCR beta family frequency identified CMV carriers bearing the relevant HLA. Across the ex vivo response, the dominant clonotypes were HLA-C-restricted CMV-specific TCR beta clonotypes.

Remarks on this clonotype: Its target is not known. At one of its ends the junction is not consistent with the germline gene, which may arise from a read error.

CDR1 and CDR2 (germline): SSHAT, FNYEAQ (reference sequence). The CDR3 is 13 amino acids. TCRdb re-called the reads with MiXCR, one entry per CDR3 protein. The table shows 740,000 or so distinct CDR3 sequences, with roughly 35% occurring only once. The sequence derives from a human donor in good health (CMV status not recorded). Some clones in this sample may be carry-over from other donors' samples. This sequence joins TRBV7-7 and TRBJ2-5; D is perhaps TRBD1 or TRBD2 (5 bases each). What was sequenced was PBMCs. The CDR3 protein is CASSPGTQETQYF. Here the CDR3 DNA reads TGTGCTAGCAGCCCCGGGACCCAAGAGACCCAGTACTTC. The whole variable domain, filled in from reference TRBV7-7 and TRBJ2-5, reads GAGVSQSPRYKVTKRGQDVTLRCDPISSHATLYWYQQALGQGPEFLTYFNYEAQPDKSGLPSDRFSAERPEGSISTLTIQRTEQRDSAMYRCASSPGTQETQYFGPGTRLLVL.